This T cell receptor (beta chain) was sequenced during a study of CD8+CD57+ T cells in acquired aplastic anemia. Study-wide background: Mean yield of DNA from sorted CD4+ and CD8+ cells was 3 to 3.5 ug. Whole-study results and caveats: The same twenty-nine CD8+ CDR3 sequences occurred in patients and in controls.

V lost 0 bases, J lost 4 bases, and 2 bases stayed unmatched. CDR1 LGHNA and CDR2 YNFKEQ come from the germline V gene. The CDR3 length is 17 residues. CDR3 and TCR beta VDJ profiling relied on a genomic DNA template. TCRdb fed the reads into MiXCR, producing one record per CDR3 protein. The data contain about 250,000 distinct CDR3 sequences, approximately 45% of them singletons. This clonotype was recorded only once. Its antigen is currently unknown. A much larger clone sits a single nucleotide away, making a read error possible. Only patients with CD8+CD57+ cell expansion on flow cytometry were chosen for sequencing.

Sequenced sample: sorted CD4+, CD8+, or CD8+CD57+ T cells (not recorded which) from PBMCs. This chain uses TRBV4-2 with TRBJ2-5; 16 nucleotides align to TRBD2. The sequence derives from a human donor with aplastic anemia. The CDR3 nucleotides read TGTGCCAGCAGCCAAGATGGGACTAGCGGGAGGGCAGAGACCCAGTACTTC. This gives the protein CASSQDGTSGRAETQYF.